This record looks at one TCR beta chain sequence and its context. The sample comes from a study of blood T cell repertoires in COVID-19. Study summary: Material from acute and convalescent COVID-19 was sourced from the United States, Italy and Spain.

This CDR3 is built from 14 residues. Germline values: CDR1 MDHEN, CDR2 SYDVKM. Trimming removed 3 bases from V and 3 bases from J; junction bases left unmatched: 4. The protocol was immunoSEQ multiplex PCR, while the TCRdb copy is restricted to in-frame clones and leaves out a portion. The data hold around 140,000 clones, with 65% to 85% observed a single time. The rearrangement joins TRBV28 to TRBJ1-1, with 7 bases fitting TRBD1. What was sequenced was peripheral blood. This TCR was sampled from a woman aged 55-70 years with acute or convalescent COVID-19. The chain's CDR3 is CASSLRGRHTEAFF. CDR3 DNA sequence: TGTGCCAGCAGTTTGAGGGGGCGCCACACTGAAGCTTTCTTT.